The present T cell receptor beta chain was sequenced within a study of T cell responses to AZD1222 COVID-19 vaccine. The V gene end was trimmed by 6 bases and the J gene end by 5 bases; junction bases not matched to a gene: 8. This CDR3 is built from 15 residues. Germline CDR1 and CDR2: MDHEN and SYDVKM. Study-wide results and caveats: Only a handful of AZD1222 recipients, roughly six in all, had baseline seropositivity. A mostly white British donor set with more females was recruited, and clonal diversity was possibly underestimated. Once two AZD1222 doses were given, Spike-specific TCR breadth and depth went up. Unmutated variant regions are reportedly the target of nearly half of TCRs that are spike-specific.

Produced via immunoSEQ multiplex PCR; TCRdb's table is partial and in-frame only. The table lists approximately 220,000 clones, about 93% of them singletons. Note on this clone: Its matching antigen is unknown.

The chain recombines TRBV28 with TRBJ2-2; 8 bases are a match to TRBD1. The TCR originated in an adult in good health. Sequencing used peripheral blood, obtained on day 0 of MenACWY control vaccination. The CDR3 protein is CASSRPTGVTGELFF. CDR3 DNA sequence: TGTGCCAGCAGCCGTCCGACAGGGGTTACCGGGGAGCTGTTTTTT.